What follows are 15 T cell receptor beta chains derived from one specimen sequenced in a study of CD8 T cells in Susac syndrome (dated by TCRdb to between 2018 and 2021). The library relied on the immunoSEQ multiplex PCR assay. RNA was extracted using the RNeasy kit, and roughly 0.45 to 1 microgram was reverse transcribed with random hexamers. TCRdb redid the processing of the public reads, applying fastp at Q25 and MiXCR, and retained in-frame beta chains. Each entry is one CDR3 protein sequence, shown with its most common DNA and genes. Within this sample are about 150,000 distinct CDR3 sequences, with approximately 93% of them counted one time only. The ten most abundant clones make up roughly 0.097% of the sample. The sequenced material came from CD4+ T cells from PBMCs. These receptor sequences come from a human donor with multiple sclerosis.

V is TRBV23-1 and J is TRBJ2-5; 10 bases agree with TRBD1. TRBV23-1 is reported as an ORF; its role is uncertain. V was pared by 3 bases and J by 3 bases, with 10 bases of the junction left unmatched. The CDR3 spans 17 residues. CDR3 protein: CASSHSSSGQGKETQYF. CDR3 nucleotides: TGCGCCAGCAGTCATTCCTCCTCGGGACAGGGGAAAGAGACCCAGTACTTC.

The chain combines TRBV12-3 or TRBV12-4 with TRBJ1-1; 9 nucleotides agree with TRBD1. The CDR3 is 14 residues long. The ends lost 7 bases at V and 4 bases at J; junction bases unmatched: 7. CDR3 protein: CASIWTGVATEAFF. The CDR3 DNA is TGTGCCAGCATTTGGACAGGGGTGGCCACTGAAGCTTTCTTT.

The chain carries TRBV5-1 and TRBJ2-5, with D unresolved. CDR3 size: 14 residues. CDR1 SGHRS and CDR2 YFSETQ come from the germline V gene. V lost 2 bases and J lost 0, with 8 bases in between. The CDR3 protein is CASSFGQNQETQYF. CDR3 coding DNA: TGCGCCAGCAGCTTCGGGCAGAACCAAGAGACCCAGTACTTC.

This chain connects TRBV12-3 or TRBV12-4 to TRBJ1-5, with TRBD1 matching 7 bases. V was clipped by 3 bases and J by 3 bases; unmatched bases: 5. The CDR3 has 15 residues. The CDR3 reads CASSFGDRDNQPQHF. Written as DNA, the CDR3 is TGTGCCAGCAGTTTCGGCGACAGGGACAATCAGCCCCAGCATTTT.

The chain employs TRBV5-4 and TRBJ2-5; TRBD1 is a possible D gene (7 bases). V was trimmed by 4 bases and J by 4 bases, leaving 17 bases between them. The CDR3 has 15 amino acids. Germline V gene sequence: CDR1 SGHNT, CDR2 YYREEE (reference sequence). CDR3 protein: CASSPETGRRETQYF. The CDR3 DNA reads TGTGCCAGCAGCCCGGAGACAGGGAGGCGAGAGACCCAGTACTTC.

The rearrangement uses TRBV11-2 and TRBJ2-1; 10 nucleotides agree with TRBD2. J was trimmed by 9 bases and V by 5 bases; bases with no gene match: 10. The CDR3 has 15 residues. Germline V CDR1 and CDR2: SGHAT, FQNNGV. The CDR3 nucleotides are TGTGCCAGCAGCCAACCGGGACTAGCGTCGGGTGAGCAGTTCTTC. Translating gives CASSQPGLASGEQFF.

The chain carries TRBV6-6 and TRBJ1-3; D not certain. CDR1 and CDR2 (germline): MNHNY, SVGAGI (reference sequence). This CDR3 has 15 residues. V lost 2 bases to trimming and J lost 0 bases, with 8 bases between them. CDR3 loop: CASSYPNLSGNTIYF. CDR3 coding DNA: TGTGCCAGCAGTTACCCTAACCTCTCTGGAAACACCATATATTTT.

The chain uses TRBV18 and TRBJ1-1, with a weak D call TRBD1 (5 bases). The CDR3 extends over 15 amino acids. Germline V gene lookup returns CDR1 KGHSH and CDR2 LQKENI. Trimming cost V 3 bases and J 0 bases, with 11 bases left between them. As DNA, the CDR3 is TGTGCCAGCTCACCTCAGGGAGTGATGAACACTGAAGCTTTCTTT. This gives the protein CASSPQGVMNTEAFF.

This clonotype was observed a single time. CDR3 protein: CASSKRGLQPQHF. The DNA for the CDR3 is TGTGCCAGCAGTAAAAGGGGGCTCCAGCCCCAGCATTTT. This chain connects TRBV3-1 to TRBJ1-5; TRBD1 aligns across 7 bases. CDR1 and CDR2 from the germline V gene are LGHDT and YNNKEL (reference sequence). This CDR3 is built from 13 residues. Trimming removed 6 bases from V and 7 bases from J; junction bases left unmatched: 6.

This chain connects TRBV20-1 to TRBJ2-5; 7 positions match TRBD1. CDR1 DFQATT and CDR2 SNEGSKA come from the germline V gene (reference sequence). This CDR3 spans 17 amino acids. V shed 5 bases and J 4 bases; nucleotides not matched to a gene: 19. The CDR3 loop reads CSASKVGRGLSVETQYF. CDR3 bases: TGCAGTGCTTCAAAAGTAGGAAGGGGGCTATCTGTAGAGACCCAGTACTTC.

The chain uses TRBV18 and TRBJ2-3; 7 bases fit TRBD2. This CDR3 comprises 17 residues. V lost 3 bases, J lost 1 base, and 10 bases stayed unmatched. CDR1 KGHSH and CDR2 LQKENI come from the germline V gene. CDR3 in amino acids: CASSPRFSGVGTDTQYF. As DNA, the CDR3 is TGTGCCAGCTCACCCCGTTTCAGCGGGGTGGGCACAGATACGCAGTATTTT.

This clonotype was recorded only once. The rearrangement uses TRBV24-1 and TRBJ2-7; D gene uncertain. This CDR3 contains 12 residues. V shed 0 bases and J shed 5 bases, with 4 bases lying between them. Germline-derived CDR1 and CDR2 are KGHDR and SFDVKD. The CDR3 DNA reads as TGTGCCACCAGTGATTTGACCGACGAGCAGTACTTC. Encoded protein: CATSDLTDEQYF.

This clonotype was seen a single time. The J gene is TRBJ1-1, the V gene TRBV5-1; TRBD1 agrees at 11 bases. The CDR3 contains 15 residues. CDR1 and CDR2 from the germline V gene are SGHRS and YFSETQ. The J segment lost 5 bases and the V segment lost 0 bases, leaving 3 bases of the junction unmatched. CDR3 bases: TGCGCCAGCAGCTTGGAGGACAGGGGGCATACTGAAGCTTTCTTT. Translating gives CASSLEDRGHTEAFF.

The chain joins TRBV5-6 to TRBJ1-5, with TRBD1 as a possible D gene (6 bases). Germline V gene sequence: CDR1 SGHDT, CDR2 YYEEEE. CDR3 size: 14 residues. Trimming removed 4 bases from V and 6 bases from J, with 14 bases in between. CDR3 DNA: TGTGCCAGCAGCCTTTACGGGGGCCCTCAGCCCCAGCATTTT. Translating it yields CASSLYGGPQPQHF.

The chain links TRBV6-2 or TRBV6-3 to TRBJ1-5, with D uncertain. Trimming removed 2 bases from V and 9 bases from J, with 5 bases in between. The germline gives CDR1 MNHEY, CDR2 SVGEGT. There are 11 residues in the CDR3. CDR3 residues: CASSYPGPQHF. As DNA, the CDR3 is TGTGCCAGCAGTTACCCGGGGCCCCAGCATTTT.